These 9 T cell receptor beta chains share one sample of origin, sequenced in a study of CD4 T cells in relation to SARS-CoV-2 and coronaviruses. These receptors' antigens are unknown. Clones were read by immunoSEQ multiplex PCR, and TCRdb kept only the in-frame ones, dropping some. The sample has around 15,000 clones, about 78% seen once. CD4+ T cells from unexposed donors were obtained before the COVID-19 pandemic (2011-2018). After roughly ten days of culture, CD4+ T cells were isolated. Sequenced sample: CD4+ T cells from PBMCs, cultured in vitro. All receptors come from a human donor in good health.

This chain uses TRBV12-3 or TRBV12-4 with TRBJ2-3; D not resolved. V shed 1 base and J shed 6 bases, with 8 bases lying between them. The CDR3 totals 13 residues. CDR3 residues: CASSLEVLDTQYF. The CDR3 DNA reads TGTGCCAGCAGTTTAGAGGTCTTGGATACGCAGTATTTT.

The DNA for the CDR3 is TGTGCCTGGGCCGGGACAGAGTATGGCTACACCTTC. Its translation is CAWAGTEYGYTF. V and J are TRBV30 and TRBJ1-2; 7 nucleotides line up with TRBD1. The germline V gene has CDR1 GTSNPN and CDR2 SVGIG (reference sequence). CDR3 size: 12 residues. Trimming removed 5 bases from V and 5 bases from J; junction bases left unmatched: 5.

The J gene is TRBJ2-5, the V gene TRBV5-8; D is ambiguous. The CDR3 length is 12 residues. The germline gives CDR1 SGHTS, CDR2 YDEGEE. The germline V and J ends were trimmed by 4 bases and 5 bases, with 9 bases remaining between them. The CDR3 nucleotides read TGTGCCAGCAGCCAGAGGTGGGAGACCCAGTACTTC. Translation gives CASSQRWETQYF.

This chain uses TRBV6-2 or TRBV6-3 with TRBJ1-2; unclear D gene. Trimming removed 4 bases from V and 4 bases from J, with 7 bases in between. The germline V gene has CDR1 MNHEY and CDR2 SVGEGT. The CDR3 has 12 amino acids. CDR3: CASSLGIYGYTF. The CDR3 nucleotides are TGTGCCAGCAGTTTAGGGATCTATGGCTACACCTTC.

The genes are TRBV28 and TRBJ1-1, with D perhaps TRBD1 (5 bases). The CDR3 length is 13 residues. Per germline, CDR1 MDHEN and CDR2 SYDVKM. V lost 4 bases to trimming and J lost 5 bases, with 11 bases between them. CDR3 DNA: TGTGCCAGCAGTTGGGGGGGTAAGACTGAAGCTTTCTTT. Residues: CASSWGGKTEAFF. The variable domain in full, completed from reference TRBV28 and TRBJ1-1, reads DVKVTQSSRYLVKRTGEKVFLECVQDMDHENMFWYRQDPGLGLRLIYFSYDVKMKEKGDIPEGYSVSREKKERFSLILESASTNQTSMYLCASSWGGKTEAFFGQGTRLTVV.

This clone was counted only a few times. This sequence joins TRBV11-2 and TRBJ1-1, with D possibly being TRBD1 (5 bases). V lost 0 bases and J 5 bases, leaving 10 bases between the germline ends. This CDR3 is built from 14 residues. CDR1 SGHAT and CDR2 FQNNGV come from the germline V gene. CDR3 protein: CASSLDPGWTEAFF. The CDR3 DNA reads TGTGCCAGCAGCTTAGACCCAGGGTGGACTGAAGCTTTCTTT.

V usage is TRBV18 and J usage is TRBJ2-1; possibly TRBD2 for D (6 bases). Trimming took 3 bases from V and 1 from J, leaving 13 bases between them. The CDR3 runs to 16 residues. CDR1 and CDR2 (germline): KGHSH, LQKENI. For the CDR3, the DNA is TGTGCCAGCTCACCGCAGGGTGGGAGGTCCTACAATGAGCAGTTCTTC. This gives the protein CASSPQGGRSYNEQFF.

V gene TRBV10-3 combines with J gene TRBJ2-3; TRBD2 aligns across 10 bases. After removal of 8 bases from V and 3 bases from J, the junction contained 11 bases not matched to a gene. The V gene's germline CDR1 is ENHRY and CDR2 SYGVKD. The CDR3 loop spans 16 amino acids. DNA of the CDR3: TGTGCCATCGGGCTAGCGGGAGAGGTCGGGACAGATACGCAGTATTTT. This codes for CAIGLAGEVGTDTQYF.

This clone is deemed medium-sized. The chain uses TRBV5-1 and TRBJ2-7; D is unclear. The CDR3 totals 12 residues. Germline assignment: CDR1 SGHRS and CDR2 YFSETQ. Trimming took off 4 bases at V and 6 bases at J, with 11 bases between the two ends. The CDR3 protein is CASSPGDGEQYF. For the CDR3, the DNA is TGCGCCAGCAGCCCCGGTGACGGCGAGCAGTACTTC.